This TCR beta chain originates from a study of post-analysis software for immune sequencing data (dated by TCRdb to 2013 to 2016). For context, the study as a whole: Relapsing-remitting, secondary progressive and progressive-relapsing multiple sclerosis were recorded as disease courses, and subtype annotation was lacking for some patients. The patient repertoires were set against eleven to twelve previously published healthy control repertoires from donors whose ages ranged from roughly 6 to 27 years. A subset of samples was prepared in parallel using single-end sample barcoding, then pooled and co-amplified after Illumina adapter ligation. Paper-wide results and their limitations: Strong co-clustering of samples prepared in the same batch was shown by direct clustering with F measure, prompting a batch-effect correction. Normalized Chao1 diversity was significantly lower in multiple sclerosis patients than controls, suggesting substantial peripheral T-cell clonal expansion. The control group was slightly older than the multiple sclerosis patient group. Patients showed significantly higher frequencies than controls for several TRBV segments, among them TRBV5-6, TRBV5-1 and TRBV20-1.

TCR beta repertoires were profiled from peripheral blood of 10 to 15 young patients with multiple sclerosis to demonstrate the VDJtools post-analysis software. The patients with multiple sclerosis were children and adolescents between about 6 and 15 years of age. CDR1 and CDR2 are read off the germline V gene as SGHVS and FQNEAQ. Deletion took 1 base off V and 7 bases off J, with a span of 10 bases between the germline ends. The CDR3 measures 13 amino acids from cysteine to phenylalanine. The read is trimmed to its CDR3 DNA, 39 bases read in frame from base 1. Libraries were prepared through PCR. Reads for this sample came from an Illumina HiSeq 2500. To reduce PCR and sequencing biases, unique molecular identifiers were incorporated into the TCR beta cDNA libraries. Roughly 0.5 million cDNA molecules were obtained per 1 to 10 million input T cells, so each molecule approximated one T cell. Patient libraries were prepared and sequenced with the same protocol used for the earlier healthy control dataset. Samples belonging to the same batch were prepared together, multiplexed and sequenced on a shared HiSeq lane. Turning to the authors' computational methods: MIGEC was used to process the raw barcoded reads, and molecular identifier groups with only a single read were discarded before consensus assembly and CDR3 extraction. Clonotype tables were post-analysed with VDJtools, normalizing diversity by down-sampling all datasets to the smallest sample size. Repertoire overlap clustering matched CDR3 amino acid but not nucleotide sequences to correct batch-related cross-sample contamination. TCRdb passed the public sequencing reads through fastp at Q25 and MiXCR, retaining productive beta sequences. Merged by CDR3 protein, the rows form single entries marked with the most common genes and DNA. It is TCRdb's table, rather than the study itself, that gives the V and J calls and clone size. A total of roughly 580,000 distinct CDR3 sequences appear in this sample, around 40% of them only once. Under 2% of the sample lies in the top ten.

This clonotype was picked up a small number of times. Its binding antigen is unknown. No qualities accompany the bases; no much larger clone lies one base away. Sequencing was carried out using blood. Here the chain combines TRBV7-8 and TRBJ1-2; the D gene cannot be resolved reliably. The TCR sequence derives from a girl aged 10 to 17 with multiple sclerosis. Here the CDR3 is given as CASSLERGIGYTF. The nucleotide sequence is given as TGTGCCAGCAGCTTAGAACGCGGAATTGGCTACACCTTC.